This TCR beta chain was sequenced for a study of blood T cells in healthy people across ages. PCR was performed a second time for about 7 to 12 cycles using a sample-barcoded 5' primer and a J-beta primer mix. TCRdb re-derived calls from the 5' RACE reads in MiXCR, one entry per CDR3 protein. The table records hundreds of thousands of distinct CDR3 sequences, roughly 43% of them present only once. Study-level results: The donors' CMV status was not determined, possibly confounding changes in expanded clonotypes. No conclusive comparison of naive versus antigen-experienced cells was possible with unsorted PBMCs.

In this sample, this clonotype turned up a few times. Its antigen is still unknown. Germline V gives CDR1 DFQATT, CDR2 SNEGSKA (reference sequence). This CDR3 is 14 amino acids long. With V trimmed by 1 base and J by 2 bases, 4 bases remained unmatched. Each individual donor underwent a draw of approximately 10 milliliters of peripheral blood. V usage is TRBV20-1 and J usage is TRBJ2-5; 7 nucleotides align to TRBD1. The sequence came from a woman aged 55-75 years in good health. Sequencing used blood. CDR3 sequence (DNA): TGCAGTGCTAGAGGGGGACAGAGTCAAGAGACCCAGTACTTC. Translating gives CSARGGQSQETQYF.